Presented here are 20 T cell receptor beta chains from one specimen sequenced in a study of graft-versus-host responses after intestinal transplantation. No antigens are known for them. Repertoires were generated with immunoSEQ multiplex PCR, while TCRdb's copy carries only in-frame clones and drops some. The sample lists around 130,000 clones; over 85% were seen once. Sequencing used unstimulated CD4+ T cells sorted from spleen or lymph node cells, obtained before intestinal transplant. These receptors were obtained from a human donor who received an intestinal transplant.

The chain is built from TRBV5-1 and TRBJ1-5; a possible D gene is TRBD1 (5 bases). V dropped 2 bases and J dropped 4 bases, with 25 bases sitting between them. CDR1 SGHRS and CDR2 YFSETQ come from the germline V gene. CDR3 length: 19 residues. CDR3 region: CASSLWSERPQGVNQPQHF. The CDR3 coding sequence is TGCGCCAGCAGCTTATGGTCAGAAAGACCCCAGGGAGTGAATCAGCCCCAGCATTTT.

V gene TRBV29-1 combines with J gene TRBJ1-2; D unresolved. Per the germline V gene, CDR1 is SQVTM and CDR2 is ANQGSEA. With 7 bases removed from V and 4 bases from J, the gap between germline ends came to 10 bases. The CDR3 covers 11 residues. The CDR3 DNA sequence: TGCAGCGCAACAGAACTCTATGGCTACACCTTC. This codes for CSATELYGYTF.

The chain couples TRBV5-1 to TRBJ1-1, with D unresolved. The length of the CDR3 is 15 residues. Germline-derived CDR1 and CDR2 are SGHRS and YFSETQ. Trimming took 6 bases from V and 0 from J, leaving 15 bases between them. CDR3 DNA sequence: TGCGCCAGCACTTTAGAGGCACGCATGAACACTGAAGCTTTCTTT. It is translated as CASTLEARMNTEAFF.

V gene TRBV18 combines with J gene TRBJ1-5; a weak D match, TRBD1 (6 bases). This CDR3 comprises 15 residues. The V end lost 1 base, the J end lost 3 bases, and 10 bases lay between the germline ends. Germline V gene lookup returns CDR1 KGHSH and CDR2 LQKENI. DNA of the CDR3: TGTGCCAGCTCACCACGGGGGGCCCTCAATCAGCCCCAGCATTTT. This codes for CASSPRGALNQPQHF.

V and J are TRBV6-5 and TRBJ1-1; D gene uncertain. V was trimmed by 5 bases and J by 4 bases, leaving 11 bases between them. Per the germline V gene, CDR1 is MNHEY and CDR2 is SVGAGI. The CDR3 covers 13 residues. CDR3 nucleotide sequence: TGTGCCAGCAGTGAACTGGGTGCCACTGAAGCTTTCTTT. It translates to CASSELGATEAFF.

The gene calls are TRBV2 and TRBJ1-5; D gene ambiguous. The length of the CDR3 is 14 residues. V shed 1 base and J shed 0 bases, with 4 bases lying between them. CDR1 and CDR2 from the germline V gene are SNHLY and FYNNEI. The CDR3 DNA follows: TGTGCCAGCAGTGAAGGTGTTAGCAATCAGCCCCAGCATTTT. It specifies CASSEGVSNQPQHF.

The genes are TRBV18 and TRBJ1-1, with TRBD1 as a possible D gene (6 bases). The CDR3 is made up of 14 amino acids. Germline CDR1 and CDR2: KGHSH and LQKENI. Trimming took 6 bases from V and 4 from J, leaving 15 bases between them. CDR3 sequence reads: CASSPGASVTEAFF. The CDR3 DNA reads as TGTGCCAGCTCTCCGGGGGCCTCGGTCACTGAAGCTTTCTTT.

V is TRBV27 and J is TRBJ1-2; no definite D call. The CDR3 contains 13 residues. Trimming took off 2 bases at V and 8 bases at J, with 12 bases between the two ends. Germline assignment: CDR1 MNHEY and CDR2 SMNVEV (reference sequence). The CDR3 is CASSLRLAAGYTF. CDR3 sequence (DNA): TGTGCCAGCAGTTTAAGGTTGGCGGCCGGCTACACCTTC.

This clone was recorded only once. This sequence joins TRBV5-1 and TRBJ1-1; 8 bases map to TRBD1. Per germline, CDR1 SGHRS and CDR2 YFSETQ. The CDR3 contains 13 residues. Losses at the gene ends were 0 bases for V and 11 bases for J; bases not matched to a gene: 6. The DNA for the CDR3 is TGCGCCAGCAGCTTGGACTCAGGGGGCCGCGCTTTCTTT. Amino acid sequence: CASSLDSGGRAFF.

The V gene is TRBV29-1, the J gene TRBJ2-7, with 7 bases fitting TRBD1. The CDR3 runs to 14 residues. V trimming: 1 base; J trimming: 0 bases; junction bases outside the gene matches: 3. Germline V gene data show CDR1 as SQVTM and CDR2 as ANQGSEA. The CDR3 DNA reads as TGCAGCGTTGAAGGGGGACAGAGCTCCTACGAGCAGTACTTC. Translation: CSVEGGQSSYEQYF.

CDR3 amino acids: CATSRDQRLPPYEQYF. The CDR3, as DNA: TGTGCCACCAGCAGAGATCAGAGGTTACCGCCCTACGAGCAGTACTTC. V is TRBV15 and J is TRBJ2-7; D ambiguous. CDR1 is LNHNV, CDR2 YYDKDF, per germline (reference sequence). The CDR3 contains 16 residues. V lost 0 bases, J lost 2 bases, and 14 bases lay in between.

The count of this clone is one. The CDR3 region has the DNA TGTGCCAGCAGCCCCGGCGGCGTAGGCACAGATACGCAGTATTTT. This sequence encodes CASSPGGVGTDTQYF. The chain links TRBV7-3 to TRBJ2-3, with D unclear. V lost 5 bases and J 1 base, leaving 13 bases between the germline ends. The CDR3 spans 15 residues. Germline CDR1 reads SGHTA; CDR2 reads FQGTGA.

This sequence joins TRBV6-1 and TRBJ2-7; D not certain. Trimming removed 6 bases at V and 2 bases at J, with 8 bases between. The V gene's germline CDR1 is MNHNS and CDR2 SASEGT. The CDR3 length is 12 residues. The CDR3, as DNA: TGTGCCAGCAGAACTCGAGCCTACGAGCAGTACTTC. This sequence encodes CASRTRAYEQYF.

The chain joins TRBV4-1 to TRBJ1-2, with 9 bases that match TRBD1. V trimming: 5 bases; J trimming: 7 bases; junction bases outside the gene matches: 8. Looked up from germline, CDR1 is MGHRA and CDR2 is YSYEKL. The CDR3 spans 14 residues. The CDR3 DNA reads as TGCGCCAGCAGCGACCTGGGACAGGGATCTGGCTACACCTTC. Encoded protein: CASSDLGQGSGYTF.

This chain connects TRBV6-5 to TRBJ1-6; D gene uncertain. The germline V and J ends were trimmed by 5 bases and 8 bases, with 13 bases remaining between them. Germline V gene lookup returns CDR1 MNHEY and CDR2 SVGAGI. The CDR3 is made up of 14 amino acids. CDR3 coding DNA: TGTGCCAGCAGTAAAATACCTAAGGATTCACCCCTCCACTTT. This codes for CASSKIPKDSPLHF.

The chain couples TRBV7-8 to TRBJ1-6; TRBD1 might be the D (5 bases). Germline V gene data show CDR1 as SGHVS and CDR2 as FQNEAQ. Trimming cost V 2 bases and J 6 bases, with 8 bases left between them. This CDR3 contains 14 residues. The CDR3 protein is CASSLFRGNSPLHF. The CDR3, as DNA: TGTGCCAGCAGCTTATTTAGGGGTAATTCACCCCTCCACTTT.

This clone has only a few counts. V usage is TRBV14 and J usage is TRBJ1-6; 7 positions match TRBD1. V lost 3 bases, J lost 7 bases, and 3 bases stayed unmatched. From germline, CDR1 is SGHDN and CDR2 FVKESK. The CDR3 runs to 14 residues. CDR3 region: CASSQGQPNSPLHF. The CDR3 region has the DNA TGTGCCAGCAGCCAGGGACAGCCCAATTCACCCCTCCACTTT. Drawing the rest from reference TRBV14 and TRBJ1-6, the complete variable domain is EAGVTQFPSHSVIEKGQTVTLRCDPISGHDNLYWYRRVMGKEIKFLLHFVKESKQDESGMPNNRFLAERTGGTYSTLKVQPAELEDSGVYFCASSQGQPNSPLHFGNGTRLTVT.

This clone was counted a single time. DNA of the CDR3: TGTGCCAGCAGCTTAGTGGGCGGGGGGACCCGCATTCAGTACTTC. Translating it yields CASSLVGGGTRIQYF. The genes are TRBV7-2 and TRBJ2-4; 8 nucleotides line up with TRBD2. With V trimmed by 1 base and J by 9 bases, 8 bases remained unmatched. This CDR3 is built from 15 residues. Germline V gene lookup returns CDR1 SGHTA and CDR2 FQGNSA.

V gene TRBV12-5 combines with J gene TRBJ2-1; 7 nucleotides line up with TRBD2. The V and J ends lost 2 bases and 14 bases, in that order; junction bases with no gene match: 3. The CDR3 contains 11 residues. The germline V gene encodes CDR1 LGHNT and CDR2 FRNRAP. CDR3 coding DNA: TGTGCTAGTGGTTTGCGTGGGAGGGAGTTCTTC. Protein: CASGLRGREFF.

Concerning this clone itself: This sample includes further DNA sequences coding for the same CDR3. The rearrangement uses TRBV18 and TRBJ2-5; D not certain. The CDR3 has 11 residues. V lost 3 bases, J lost 3 bases, and 2 bases lay in between. Germline V gene sequence: CDR1 KGHSH, CDR2 LQKENI. The DNA of the CDR3 is TGTGCCAGCTCACCTAAAGAGACCCAGTACTTC. Translation: CASSPKETQYF.